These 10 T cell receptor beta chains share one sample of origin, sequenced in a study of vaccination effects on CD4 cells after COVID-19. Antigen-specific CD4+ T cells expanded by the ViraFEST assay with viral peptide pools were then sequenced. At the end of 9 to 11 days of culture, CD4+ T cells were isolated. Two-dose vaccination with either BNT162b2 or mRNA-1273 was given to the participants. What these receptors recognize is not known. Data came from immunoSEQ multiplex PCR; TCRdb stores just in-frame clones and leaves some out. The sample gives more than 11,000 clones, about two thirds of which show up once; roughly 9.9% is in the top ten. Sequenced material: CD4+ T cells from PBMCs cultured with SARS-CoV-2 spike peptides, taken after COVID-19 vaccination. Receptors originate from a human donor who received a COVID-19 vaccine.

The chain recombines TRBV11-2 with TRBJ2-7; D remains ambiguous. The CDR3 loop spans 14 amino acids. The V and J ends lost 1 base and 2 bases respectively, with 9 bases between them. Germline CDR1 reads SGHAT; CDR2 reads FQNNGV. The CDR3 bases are TGTGCCAGCAGCTTAGGGCCGGTAACCTACGAGCAGTACTTC. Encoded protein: CASSLGPVTYEQYF.

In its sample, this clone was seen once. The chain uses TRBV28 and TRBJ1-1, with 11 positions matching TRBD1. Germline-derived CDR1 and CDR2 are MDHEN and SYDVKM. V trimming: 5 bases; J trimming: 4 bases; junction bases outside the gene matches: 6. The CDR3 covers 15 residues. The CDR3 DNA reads TGTGCCAGCAGTGGGTCCGGGACAGGGGGCACTGAAGCTTTCTTT. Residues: CASSGSGTGGTEAFF.

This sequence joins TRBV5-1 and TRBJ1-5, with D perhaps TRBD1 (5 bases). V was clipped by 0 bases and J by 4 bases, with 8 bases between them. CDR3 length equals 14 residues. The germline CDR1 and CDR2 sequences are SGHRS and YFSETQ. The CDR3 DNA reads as TGCGCCAGCAGCTTGGGGGGACGGAATCAGCCCCAGCATTTT. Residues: CASSLGGRNQPQHF.

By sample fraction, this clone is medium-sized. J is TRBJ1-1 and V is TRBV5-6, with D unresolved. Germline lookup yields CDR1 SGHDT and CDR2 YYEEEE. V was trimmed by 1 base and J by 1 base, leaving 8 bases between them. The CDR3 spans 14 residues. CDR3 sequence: CASSLRGRNTEAFF. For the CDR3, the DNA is TGTGCCAGCAGCTTGAGAGGGAGGAACACTGAAGCTTTCTTT.

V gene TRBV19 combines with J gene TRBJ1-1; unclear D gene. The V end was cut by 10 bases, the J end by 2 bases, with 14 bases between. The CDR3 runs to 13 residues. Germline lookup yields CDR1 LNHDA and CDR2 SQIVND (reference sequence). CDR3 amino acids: CATRAFQNTEAFF. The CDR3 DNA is TGTGCCACCCGGGCCTTCCAAAACACTGAAGCTTTCTTT.

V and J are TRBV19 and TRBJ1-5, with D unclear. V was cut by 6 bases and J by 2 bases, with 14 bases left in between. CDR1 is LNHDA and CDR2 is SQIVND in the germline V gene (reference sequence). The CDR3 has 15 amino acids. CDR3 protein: CASRTGKTGNQPQHF. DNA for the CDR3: TGTGCCAGTAGAACGGGGAAGACGGGCAATCAGCCCCAGCATTTT.

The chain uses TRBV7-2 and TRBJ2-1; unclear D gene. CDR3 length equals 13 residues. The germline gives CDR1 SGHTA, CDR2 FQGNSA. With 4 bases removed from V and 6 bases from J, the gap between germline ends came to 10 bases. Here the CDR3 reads CASSWRQLNEQFF. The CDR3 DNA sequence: TGTGCCAGCAGCTGGAGACAACTCAATGAGCAGTTCTTC.

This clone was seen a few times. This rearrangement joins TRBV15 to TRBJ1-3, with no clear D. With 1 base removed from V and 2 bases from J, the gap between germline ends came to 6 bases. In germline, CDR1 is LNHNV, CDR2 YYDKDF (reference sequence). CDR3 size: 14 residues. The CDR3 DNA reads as TGTGCCACCAGCAGAGGGGTCCCTGGAAACACCATATATTTT. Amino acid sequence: CATSRGVPGNTIYF.

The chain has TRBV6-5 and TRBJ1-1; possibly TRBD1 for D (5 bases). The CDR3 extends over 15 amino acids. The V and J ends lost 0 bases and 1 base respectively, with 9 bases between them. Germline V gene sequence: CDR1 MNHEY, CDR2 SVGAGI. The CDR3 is CASSYSGTSNTEAFF. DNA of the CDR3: TGTGCCAGCAGTTACTCGGGGACCTCGAACACTGAAGCTTTCTTT.

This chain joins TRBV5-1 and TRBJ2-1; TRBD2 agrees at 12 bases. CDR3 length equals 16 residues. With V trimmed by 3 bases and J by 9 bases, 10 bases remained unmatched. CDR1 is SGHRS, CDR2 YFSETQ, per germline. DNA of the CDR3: TGCGCCAGCAGCTGGACTAGCGGGACATCCCCGAGTGAGCAGTTCTTC. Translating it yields CASSWTSGTSPSEQFF.